A selection of T cell receptor beta chains follows, all from one sample in a study of OX40 agonist ivuxolimab in advanced cancers. TCRdb keeps only in-frame clones here, not all; method: immunoSEQ multiplex PCR. The table records roughly 50,000 clones, about 92% of them present only once. Sequences were derived from CD4+ or CD8+ T cells sorted from blood, sampled in a trial of the OX40 agonist ivuxolimab. Every receptor here comes from an adult with an advanced solid tumor such as melanoma, head and neck, liver or kidney cancer. CDR3s include the opening cysteine and the closing phenylalanine or tryptophan. A D gene is named only where the DNA matches it firmly. Clone sizes are given selectively: once, few, many, or a class where the clone is expanded.

cdr3_length	v_call	clone_size	d_call	j_call	cdr3_aa	cdr3_nt
12	TRBV2	-	-	TRBJ2-7	CASSDYSYEQYF	TGTGCCAGCAGTGACTACTCCTACGAGCAGTACTTC
15	TRBV2	-	-	TRBJ1-1	CASTEWEEMNTEAFF	TGTGCCAGCACCGAATGGGAGGAAATGAACACTGAAGCTTTCTTT
14	TRBV7-2	-	TRBD1	TRBJ1-2	CASSANRGTYGYTF	TGTGCCAGCAGCGCCAACAGGGGAACCTATGGCTACACCTTC
13	TRBV4-3	-	TRBD2	TRBJ2-7	CASSPGLGYEQYF	TGCGCCAGCAGCCCAGGACTAGGTTACGAGCAGTACTTC
19	TRBV5-1	-	TRBD2	TRBJ2-1	CASSLPGLAVTGPFNEQFF	TGCGCCAGCAGCTTGCCCGGACTAGCGGTTACGGGACCGTTCAATGAGCAGTTCTTC
15	TRBV6-1	once	TRBD2	TRBJ2-7	CASSPWAGVSYEQYF	TGTGCCAGCAGTCCCTGGGCGGGAGTTTCCTACGAGCAGTACTTC
16	TRBV9	-	-	TRBJ2-1	CASSVADYTTYNEQFF	TGTGCCAGCAGCGTAGCGGACTATACAACCTACAATGAGCAGTTCTTC
14	TRBV11-1	-	-	TRBJ1-1	CASSPDSMNTEAFF	TGTGCCAGCAGCCCGGACAGTATGAACACTGAAGCTTTCTTT
15	TRBV5-4	-	TRBD1	TRBJ1-4	CASSGGTGTNEKLFF	TGTGCCAGCAGCGGAGGGACAGGGACTAATGAAAAACTGTTTTTT
11	TRBV13	-	TRBD1	TRBJ1-2	CASSRGQSYTF	TGTGCCAGCAGCCGGGGACAGAGCTACACCTTC
14	TRBV11-2	-	TRBD1	TRBJ1-6	CASSFRGNNSPLHF	TGTGCCAGCAGCTTCAGGGGGAATAATTCACCCCTCCACTTT
15	TRBV2	-	TRBD1	TRBJ1-1	CASSEVGQGTPEAFF	TGTGCCAGCAGTGAAGTTGGACAGGGGACCCCTGAAGCTTTCTTT
16	TRBV7-2	once	-	TRBJ1-3	CASSLGSGPPGNTIYF	TGTGCCAGCAGCCTGGGTTCGGGCCCTCCCGGAAACACCATATATTTT
16	TRBV18	-	TRBD2	TRBJ2-3	CASSPILAGEVDTQYF	TGTGCCAGCTCACCGATACTAGCGGGGGAGGTAGATACGCAGTATTTT
15	TRBV28	-	-	TRBJ2-3	CASSSRDGDTDTQYF	TGTGCCAGCAGTTCCAGGGATGGGGACACAGATACGCAGTATTTT
15	TRBV7-9	few	-	TRBJ1-2	CASSLPGSPNYGYTF	TGTGCCAGCAGCCTACCGGGATCTCCTAACTATGGCTACACCTTC
15	TRBV27	-	TRBD1	TRBJ1-2	CASSHGQGTHYGYTF	TGTGCCAGCAGCCACGGACAGGGAACCCACTATGGCTACACCTTC
16	TRBV27	-	-	TRBJ2-1	CASSLSIYQLYNEQFF	TGTGCCAGCAGTTTATCGATCTATCAGCTTTACAATGAGCAGTTCTTC
15	TRBV4-1	-	-	TRBJ1-5	CASREAAVSNQPQHF	TGCGCCAGCAGGGAGGCGGCCGTTAGCAATCAGCCCCAGCATTTT
17	TRBV7-8	-	TRBD1	TRBJ1-1	CASSLAGQGWNSTEAFF	TGTGCCAGCAGCTTAGCGGGACAGGGATGGAATTCGACTGAAGCTTTCTTT
12	TRBV11-2	-	TRBD2	TRBJ2-5	CASRSGGETQYF	TGTGCCAGCAGATCGGGGGGGGAGACCCAGTACTTC
18	TRBV4-1	-	TRBD1	TRBJ2-3	CASSLQGQGARVADTQYF	TGCGCCAGCAGCCTTCAGGGACAGGGGGCGCGGGTCGCAGATACGCAGTATTTT
17	TRBV2	-	TRBD2	TRBJ2-1	CASSGDSGGSFWNEQFF	TGTGCCAGCAGTGGTGATAGCGGGGGGTCTTTTTGGAATGAGCAGTTCTTC
16	TRBV27	-	TRBD1	TRBJ2-7	CASSRTGTGVWNEQYF	TGTGCCAGCAGTAGAACCGGGACAGGGGTCTGGAACGAGCAGTACTTC
15	TRBV11-1	-	-	TRBJ1-1	CASSLGLSMNTEAFF	TGTGCCAGCAGCTTAGGCCTGTCAATGAACACTGAAGCTTTCTTT
12	TRBV30	-	-	TRBJ2-3	CAWVQGTDTQYF	TGTGCCTGGGTCCAGGGCACAGATACGCAGTATTTT
16	TRBV19	-	TRBD2	TRBJ2-3	CASIQRGGDSADTQYF	TGTGCCAGTATTCAGCGGGGGGGCGATAGCGCAGATACGCAGTATTTT
14	TRBV27	-	-	TRBJ1-2	CASSLYGTRYGYTF	TGTGCCAGCAGTTTGTATGGCACTCGCTATGGCTACACCTTC
11	TRBV30	-	-	TRBJ2-7	CAWSLDYEQYF	TGTGCCTGGAGTCTAGACTACGAGCAGTACTTC
13	TRBV25-1	-	-	TRBJ1-1	CASSETGLTEAFF	TGTGCCAGCAGTGAAACCGGGCTAACTGAAGCTTTCTTT
14	TRBV27	-	-	TRBJ2-3	CASSLRPYTDTQYF	TGTGCCAGCAGTTTAAGACCGTACACAGATACGCAGTATTTT
14	TRBV11-2	-	-	TRBJ2-3	CASSLFTATDTQYF	TGTGCCAGCAGCTTATTTACGGCCACAGATACGCAGTATTTT
15	TRBV11-2	-	-	TRBJ2-1	CAILQRVGSYNEQFF	TGTGCCATACTACAAAGGGTGGGCTCCTACAATGAGCAGTTCTTC
14	TRBV7-2	-	-	TRBJ1-5	CASSLNGVRQPQHF	TGTGCCAGCAGCTTAAATGGGGTGCGTCAGCCCCAGCATTTT
13	TRBV28	few	-	TRBJ1-6	CASSFRTSSPLHF	TGTGCCAGCAGTTTTAGGACGTCATCACCCCTCCACTTT
17	TRBV4-1	once	TRBD2	TRBJ2-3	CASFPIQLAGGLDTQYF	TGCGCCAGCTTCCCCATTCAACTAGCGGGGGGGTTGGATACGCAGTATTTT
15	TRBV4-1	-	TRBD1	TRBJ1-3	CASSQDRGTGNTIYF	TGCGCCAGCAGCCAGGACAGGGGAACTGGAAACACCATATATTTT
15	TRBV7-2	-	-	TRBJ2-4	CASSLLLVAKNIQYF	TGTGCCAGCAGCTTGCTTCTCGTAGCCAAAAACATTCAGTACTTC
15	TRBV6-6	-	-	TRBJ1-3	CASSHTASSGNTIYF	TGTGCCAGCAGTCACACTGCATCCTCTGGAAACACCATATATTTT
15	TRBV6-1	-	-	TRBJ1-2	CASSTLTGSNYGYTF	TGTGCCAGCAGTACGCTGACAGGTTCTAACTATGGCTACACCTTC
15	TRBV29-1	-	TRBD1	TRBJ2-2	CSVEEQGGRTGELFF	TGCAGCGTTGAGGAACAGGGGGGTCGCACCGGGGAGCTGTTTTTT
15	TRBV18	-	TRBD2	TRBJ2-3	CASYGTSGNTDTQYF	TGTGCCAGCTACGGGACTAGCGGGAACACAGATACGCAGTATTTT
15	TRBV5-1	-	TRBD1	TRBJ2-7	CASSLAPGGPREQYF	TGCGCCAGCAGCTTGGCCCCAGGGGGTCCCCGCGAGCAGTACTTC
15	TRBV2	-	-	TRBJ2-1	CASRRPGSSYNEQFF	TGTGCCAGCAGGAGGCCAGGGTCGTCCTACAATGAGCAGTTCTTC
11	TRBV9	-	-	TRBJ1-1	CASSVSPLAFF	TGTGCCAGCAGCGTATCCCCCCTAGCTTTCTTT
16	TRBV28	-	TRBD2	TRBJ2-2	CASSLLAGVSTGELFF	TGTGCCAGCAGTTTACTAGCGGGGGTGTCCACCGGGGAGCTGTTTTTT
15	TRBV29-1	-	-	TRBJ2-1	CSVENERTSNNEQFF	TGCAGCGTTGAAAATGAGCGGACTTCGAACAATGAGCAGTTCTTC
16	TRBV7-9	-	-	TRBJ1-2	CASSSIMTATNYGYTF	TGTGCCAGCAGCTCCATTATGACAGCGACAAACTATGGCTACACCTTC
13	TRBV4-1	-	-	TRBJ2-1	CASSQSSGPEQFF	TGCGCCAGCAGCCAAAGTTCGGGCCCTGAGCAGTTCTTC
14	TRBV6-5	-	-	TRBJ1-5	CASSYSPGTQPQHF	TGTGCCAGCAGTTACTCCCCCGGGACTCAGCCCCAGCATTTT
17	TRBV18	once	TRBD2	TRBJ2-3	CASSPWWEGLGTDTQYF	TGTGCCAGCTCACCATGGTGGGAGGGCCTGGGCACAGATACGCAGTATTTT
13	TRBV27	-	-	TRBJ2-1	CASSLSEGDEQFF	TGTGCCAGCAGTTTATCCGAGGGCGATGAGCAGTTCTTC
15	TRBV29-1	-	-	TRBJ2-2	CSVILWGANTGELFF	TGCAGCGTTATCCTGTGGGGCGCAAACACCGGGGAGCTGTTTTTT
14	TRBV9	-	-	TRBJ1-2	CASSSHSGNYGYTF	TGTGCCAGCAGCTCCCACTCGGGAAACTATGGCTACACCTTC
15	TRBV27	-	TRBD2	TRBJ2-1	CASSFSPGLGNEQFF	TGTGCCAGCAGTTTCTCCCCGGGACTAGGGAATGAGCAGTTCTTC
14	TRBV19	-	-	TRBJ1-5	CASSPDAARQPQHF	TGTGCCAGTAGTCCGGACGCTGCCAGACAGCCCCAGCATTTT
14	TRBV7-2	-	-	TRBJ1-2	CASTYSIQGDGYTF	TGTGCCAGCACCTATTCGATCCAGGGTGACGGCTACACCTTC